The next 17 T cell receptor beta chains were all read from a single sample in a study of blood T cell repertoires in COVID-19. Repertoires were generated with immunoSEQ multiplex PCR, while TCRdb's copy carries only in-frame clones and drops some. The sample includes 250,000 to 350,000 clones, about 90% of them seen just once. The sample comprised peripheral blood. These receptors came from a man younger than 35 with active or convalescent COVID-19.

The chain has TRBV19 and TRBJ1-5; D possibly corresponds to TRBD1 (5 bases). The V and J ends lost 11 bases and 5 bases respectively, with 37 bases between them. This CDR3 is 20 amino acids long. Germline V gene lookup returns CDR1 LNHDA and CDR2 SQIVND (reference sequence). In DNA, the CDR3 is TGTGCCCCTAAACACGGGAACAGAGTCAACCCCGAGGGGACTTATCAGCCCCAGCATTTT. It translates to CAPKHGNRVNPEGTYQPQHF.

The chain employs TRBV6-1 and TRBJ2-1; D is perhaps TRBD1 (6 bases). Trimming pared 3 bases from V and 4 bases from J, leaving 22 bases between. Per germline, CDR1 MNHNS and CDR2 SASEGT. This CDR3 has 18 amino acids. The CDR3 reads CASSDMNTGSLSYNEQFF. The CDR3 bases are TGTGCCAGCAGTGATATGAACACAGGGAGTCTAAGTTACAATGAGCAGTTCTTC.

V is TRBV19 and J is TRBJ1-5; D not certain. Between the trimmed V and J ends, which lost 5 bases and 7 bases, there was a span of 12 bases. The CDR3 is 13 residues long. Germline loops: CDR1 LNHDA, CDR2 SQIVND (reference sequence). The CDR3 DNA follows: TGTGCCAGTAGTCCCCTTGGTGGCCAGCCCCAGCATTTT. This gives the protein CASSPLGGQPQHF. The full variable domain, with the rest looked up from reference TRBV19 and TRBJ1-5, is DGGITQSPKYLFRKEGQNVTLSCEQNLNHDAMYWYRQDPGQGLRLIYYSQIVNDFQKGDIAEGYSVSREKKESFPLTVTSAQKNPTAFYLCASSPLGGQPQHFGDGTRLSIL.

The genes are TRBV24-1 and TRBJ2-1, with 7 positions matching TRBD2. This CDR3 comprises 17 residues. V lost 4 bases to trimming and J lost 9 bases; unmatched junction nucleotides: 17. Germline V CDR1 and CDR2: KGHDR, SFDVKD. For the CDR3, the DNA is TGTGCCACCAGTGAACCCACAATAGCGGGTCACTCCGGTGAGCAGTTCTTC. Amino acid sequence: CATSEPTIAGHSGEQFF.

This sequence joins TRBV11-2 and TRBJ2-7, with 9 bases fitting TRBD1. The J segment lost 7 bases and the V segment lost 3 bases, leaving 13 bases of the junction unmatched. The CDR3 consists of 16 residues. Germline V gene lookup returns CDR1 SGHAT and CDR2 FQNNGV. The CDR3 is CASSLNQLGQGTEQYF. Here the CDR3 DNA reads TGTGCCAGCAGCTTGAACCAACTAGGACAGGGGACAGAGCAGTACTTC.

The V call is TRBV24-1, the J call TRBJ2-3, with 10 bases fitting TRBD2. V dropped 4 bases and J dropped 0; count of bases not matched to a gene: 12. Germline V gene sequence: CDR1 KGHDR, CDR2 SFDVKD. The CDR3 is 19 residues long. Here the CDR3 reads CATSDRKREGQTSTDTQYF. The CDR3 nucleotides read TGTGCCACCAGTGACCGTAAGCGGGAGGGCCAGACAAGCACAGATACGCAGTATTTT.

The gene calls are TRBV7-6 and TRBJ2-7; 11 bases map to TRBD2. The ends lost 3 bases at V and 5 bases at J; junction bases unmatched: 9. Germline lookup yields CDR1 SGHVS and CDR2 FNYEAQ. CDR3 size: 16 residues. The CDR3 region has the DNA TGTGCCAGCAGCTTCCGAACTAGCGGGAGAATCCACGAGCAGTACTTC. Amino acid sequence: CASSFRTSGRIHEQYF.

V gene TRBV5-3 combines with J gene TRBJ1-2; D is undetermined. TRBV5-3 is labeled an ORF, and its function is uncertain. The CDR3 loop spans 14 amino acids. Trimming cost V 0 bases and J 6 bases, with 12 bases left between them. The CDR3 nucleotides read TGTGCCAGAAGCTTGGTTTGGACTCGGGATGGCTACACCTTC. Translation: CARSLVWTRDGYTF.

This chain connects TRBV5-8 to TRBJ2-1, with 7 nucleotides matching TRBD1. V dropped 2 bases and J dropped 2; count of bases not matched to a gene: 1. Germline CDR1 SGHTS, CDR2 YDEGEE. The CDR3 is 14 amino acids. As DNA, the CDR3 is TGTGCCAGCAGCTTAGGGGGCGCCTACAATGAGCAGTTCTTC. Translating it yields CASSLGGAYNEQFF.

This chain links TRBV7-2 with TRBJ1-5; D may be TRBD1 (5 bases). V lost 1 base to trimming and J lost 4 bases, with 8 bases between them. Germline assignment: CDR1 SGHTA and CDR2 FQGNSA. This CDR3 is 14 amino acids long. This CDR3 reads CASSLGQINQPQHF. The CDR3 DNA reads TGTGCCAGCAGCTTAGGACAGATTAATCAGCCCCAGCATTTT.

The J gene is TRBJ2-1, the V gene TRBV3-1 (or the pseudogene TRBV3-2); TRBD2 might be the D (6 bases). Deletions cut 0 bases from V and 2 bases from J, with 11 bases between. This CDR3 comprises 16 residues. Germline assignment: CDR1 LGHDT and CDR2 YNNKEL (reference sequence). In DNA, the CDR3 is TGTGCCAGCAGCCAAGATCTACTAGCCCCCTACAATGAGCAGTTCTTC. Protein sequence: CASSQDLLAPYNEQFF.

The chain uses TRBV5-4 and TRBJ2-7, with a weak D call TRBD2 (5 bases). V was cut by 1 base and J by 2 bases, with 10 bases left in between. The CDR3 consists of 14 residues. Germline loops: CDR1 SGHNT, CDR2 YYREEE (reference sequence). In nucleotides, the CDR3 is TGTGCCAGCAGCTTGTCTAGCACCGCCTACGAGCAGTACTTC. This gives the protein CASSLSSTAYEQYF.

This chain uses TRBV13 with TRBJ1-2; TRBD1 aligns across 9 bases. This CDR3 spans 14 amino acids. The V gene end was trimmed by 4 bases and the J gene end by 3 bases; junction bases not matched to a gene: 3. Germline V gene lookup returns CDR1 PRHDT and CDR2 FYEKMQ (reference sequence). The DNA for the CDR3 is TGTGCCAGCAGCTACAGGGGGCTGGACTATGGCTACACCTTC. It translates to CASSYRGLDYGYTF.

The CDR3 spells CASSEEGTDHEQYF. The CDR3 region has the DNA TGTGCCAGCAGTGAAGAGGGGACAGATCACGAGCAGTACTTC. The chain is built from TRBV6-1 and TRBJ2-7; 7 positions match TRBD1. Per the germline V gene, CDR1 is MNHNS and CDR2 is SASEGT. The CDR3 has 14 amino acids. V was clipped by 1 base and J by 5 bases; unmatched bases: 5.

The rearrangement links TRBV9 to TRBJ1-1, with TRBD1 identical over 7 bases. V was pared by 0 bases and J by 3 bases, with 5 bases of the junction left unmatched. The CDR3 totals 15 residues. Germline loops: CDR1 SGDLS, CDR2 YYNGEE. The CDR3 spells CASSVGGGRYTEAFF. Written as DNA, the CDR3 is TGTGCCAGCAGCGTAGGAGGGGGCAGGTACACTGAAGCTTTCTTT.

The chain couples TRBV11-2 to TRBJ1-1, with TRBD1 identical over 9 bases. Germline CDR1 reads SGHAT; CDR2 reads FQNNGV. The CDR3 is made up of 18 amino acids. Unmatched junction bases numbered 13, after V lost 2 bases and J lost 3 bases. The chain's CDR3 is CASSLFRDREGFDTEAFF. CDR3 nucleotide sequence: TGTGCCAGCAGCTTATTCCGGGACAGGGAAGGTTTCGACACTGAAGCTTTCTTT.

The genes are TRBV19 and TRBJ1-1; perhaps TRBD1 as D (5 bases). Germline loops: CDR1 LNHDA, CDR2 SQIVND (reference sequence). V lost 5 bases and J 3 bases, leaving 19 bases between the germline ends. This CDR3 comprises 16 residues. The CDR3 is CASSSTWTSRDTEAFF. The CDR3 nucleotides are TGTGCCAGTAGTTCCACTTGGACATCCCGGGACACTGAAGCTTTCTTT.